The next 27 T cell receptor beta chains were all read from a single sample in a study of shared clonotypes between healthy human individuals. Sequencing was performed with immunoSEQ multiplex PCR; in TCRdb, only in-frame clones are kept and a portion is missing. The profile shows 1.4 million or so clones, around 98.5% of them singletons. Sequencing input: naive CD4+ T cells sorted from blood. Regarding subset: CD45RA+ positively selected. The receptors here all came from a man younger than 45 in good health.

CDR3 protein: CASSLPGGASNYGYTF. The CDR3 DNA is TGTGCCAGCAGCCTACCCGGGGGGGCCTCTAACTATGGCTACACCTTC. The V and J genes are TRBV5-4 and TRBJ1-2, with a possible D match to TRBD1 (6 bases). Trimming took 4 bases from V and 0 from J, leaving 16 bases between them. This CDR3 comprises 16 residues. Germline values: CDR1 SGHNT, CDR2 YYREEE (reference sequence). Filled out from reference TRBV5-4 and TRBJ1-2, the complete variable domain reads ETGVTQSPTHLIKTRGQQVTLRCSSQSGHNTVSWYQQALGQGPQFIFQYYREEENGRGNFPPRFSGLQFPNYSSELNVNALELDDSALYLCASSLPGGASNYGYTFGSGTRLTVV.

The chain combines TRBV19 with TRBJ2-5, with a tentative D call TRBD1 (5 bases). CDR1 and CDR2 from the germline V gene are LNHDA and SQIVND (reference sequence). The V end was cut by 3 bases, the J end by 4 bases, with 12 bases between. The CDR3 is 14 amino acids. Written as DNA, the CDR3 is TGTGCCAGTAGTATCGTGCAGGGTAGAGAGACCCAGTACTTC. As protein: CASSIVQGRETQYF.

Notes on this clone: The sample has other DNA sequences that encode this CDR3 too. The V call is TRBV5-1, the J call TRBJ2-5; TRBD1 or TRBD2 may be the D gene (5 bases each). Germline loops: CDR1 SGHRS, CDR2 YFSETQ. V was pared by 0 bases and J by 0 bases, with 9 bases between. This CDR3 is 15 amino acids long. CDR3 region: CASSLAGTYQETQYF. The CDR3 DNA sequence: TGCGCCAGCAGCTTGGCAGGGACGTACCAAGAGACCCAGTACTTC.

The V call is TRBV29-1, the J call TRBJ1-1; weak D call: TRBD1 (5 bases). Germline V gene sequence: CDR1 SQVTM, CDR2 ANQGSEA. Deletions cut 6 bases from V and 1 base from J, with 15 bases between. The CDR3 has 14 residues. Here the CDR3 DNA reads TGCAGCGTCCTTCCGGGACTGCGGAACACTGAAGCTTTCTTT. Translation gives CSVLPGLRNTEAFF.

Comment on this clone: Within the sample, other DNA sequences also encode this same CDR3. This rearrangement joins TRBV2 to TRBJ2-1; 8 bases agree with TRBD2. V lost 2 bases and J lost 3; bases outside the gene matches: 3. The CDR3 has 15 amino acids. Germline CDR1 is SNHLY and CDR2 is FYNNEI. The DNA for the CDR3 is TGTGCCAGCAGTGAATACGGGAGGGACTACAATGAGCAGTTCTTC. This sequence encodes CASSEYGRDYNEQFF.

The chain joins TRBV7-9 to TRBJ2-1; D is perhaps TRBD1 (6 bases). V gave up 5 bases and J gave up 2 bases, with 19 bases separating them. This CDR3 region has 17 residues. The germline gives CDR1 SEHNR, CDR2 FQNEAQ (reference sequence). The CDR3 sequence: CASSNWGQPHPYNEQFF. The CDR3 region has the DNA TGTGCCAGCAGCAACTGGGGGCAGCCTCATCCCTACAATGAGCAGTTCTTC. Together with reference TRBV7-9 and TRBJ2-1, the CDR3 gives the full variable domain: DTGVSQNPRHKITKRGQNVTFRCDPISEHNRLYWYRQTLGQGPEFLTYFQNEAQLEKSRLLSDRFSAERPKGSFSTLEIQRTEQGDSAMYLCASSNWGQPHPYNEQFFGPGTRLTVL.

The V gene is TRBV5-1, the J gene TRBJ2-7; no clear D gene. Germline V gene sequence: CDR1 SGHRS, CDR2 YFSETQ. The CDR3 has 14 amino acids. The V end was cut by 0 bases, the J end by 2 bases, with 9 bases between. Written as DNA, the CDR3 is TGCGCCAGCAGCTTGGTGTACGGACCCTACGAGCAGTACTTC. Amino acids: CASSLVYGPYEQYF. Full variable domain (remainder filled in from reference TRBV5-1 and TRBJ2-7): KAGVTQTPRYLIKTRGQQVTLSCSPISGHRSVSWYQQTPGQGLQFLFEYFSETQRNKGNFPGRFSGRQFSNSRSEMNVSTLELGDSALYLCASSLVYGPYEQYFGPGTRLTVT.

The rearrangement joins TRBV28 to TRBJ1-1, with D perhaps TRBD1 (6 bases). Germline CDR1 MDHEN, CDR2 SYDVKM. The CDR3 runs 15 residues. The V and J ends lost 4 bases and 2 bases respectively, with 14 bases between them. DNA of the CDR3: TGTGCCAGCAGTTCCCGGGGGCAGATAAACACTGAAGCTTTCTTT. Its translation: CASSSRGQINTEAFF.

This chain connects TRBV5-1 to TRBJ2-2, with unresolved D. The CDR3 loop spans 17 amino acids. Germline V CDR1 and CDR2: SGHRS, YFSETQ. Between the trimmed V and J ends, which lost 0 bases and 0 bases, there was a span of 12 bases. The CDR3 sequence: CASSLAPRISNTGELFF. The CDR3 nucleotides are TGCGCCAGCAGCTTGGCCCCAAGGATCTCGAACACCGGGGAGCTGTTTTTT.

About this clone: Other nucleotide sequences in the sample specify the same CDR3. The gene calls are TRBV5-6 and TRBJ2-5; D is uncertain. Germline values: CDR1 SGHDT, CDR2 YYEEEE. The germline V and J ends were trimmed by 2 bases and 1 base, with 6 bases remaining between them. This CDR3 comprises 13 residues. CDR3 residues: CASSLGPQETQYF. For the CDR3, the DNA is TGTGCCAGCAGCTTAGGCCCCCAAGAGACCCAGTACTTC.

In regard to this clone: An end of the junction differs from the germline gene, which may be a read error. This sequence joins TRBV15 and TRBJ2-5; D might be TRBD1 or TRBD2, each matching 6 bases. Germline CDR1 is LNHNV and CDR2 is YYDKDF (reference sequence). The CDR3 runs 17 residues. This CDR3 reads CATSRDVAATGAETQYF. CDR3 nucleotides: TGTGCCACCAGCAGAGATGTGGCGGCGACGGGGGCAGAGACACAGTACTTC.

The rearrangement links TRBV13 to TRBJ2-7, with D maybe TRBD2 (6 bases). Germline CDR1 PRHDT, CDR2 FYEKMQ (reference sequence). Deletions cut 0 bases from V and 7 bases from J, with 13 bases between. The CDR3 runs 14 residues. The CDR3, as DNA: TGTGCCAGCAGCTTAGGCGGGAGCATAAGGGAGCAGTACTTC. Its protein product is CASSLGGSIREQYF.

This chain links TRBV9 with TRBJ2-3; D is unresolved. The germline gives CDR1 SGDLS, CDR2 YYNGEE. The CDR3 totals 14 residues. V dropped 0 bases and J dropped 4 bases, with 9 bases sitting between them. The CDR3: CASSVGSISDTQYF. The DNA for the CDR3 is TGTGCCAGCAGCGTAGGGAGTATCTCAGATACGCAGTATTTT.

The chain couples TRBV4-1 to TRBJ2-2, with no clear D. The CDR3 contains 13 residues. Germline loops: CDR1 MGHRA, CDR2 YSYEKL. The ends were cut back, 2 bases at V and 3 bases at J, with 4 bases in the middle. The CDR3 loop reads CASSQWDTGELFF. In DNA, the CDR3 is TGCGCCAGCAGCCAATGGGACACCGGGGAGCTGTTTTTT.

The chain recombines TRBV29-1 with TRBJ2-1; D not resolved. The V gene lost 8 bases and the J gene lost 10 bases, with 12 bases spanning the gap. There are 10 residues in the CDR3. The germline CDR1 and CDR2 sequences are SQVTM and ANQGSEA. DNA for the CDR3: TGCAGCTATGGGCAAAGGGAGCAGTTCTTC. This gives the protein CSYGQREQFF.

This clone appeared once. The V and J genes are TRBV5-5 and TRBJ2-1; 16 bases align to TRBD2. J lost 15 bases, V lost 4 bases, and 10 bases had no gene match. The CDR3 is made up of 15 amino acids. Germline CDR1 is SGHKS and CDR2 is YYEKEE (reference sequence). The DNA for the CDR3 is TGTGCCAGCAGCCCGGGACTAGCGGGAGGGAGGTCTCGGTTCTTC. This codes for CASSPGLAGGRSRFF.

The chain recombines TRBV5-4 with TRBJ2-1; 8 nucleotides match TRBD2. CDR3 length: 16 residues. Per the germline V gene, CDR1 is SGHNT and CDR2 is YYREEE (reference sequence). Germline trimming cut 1 base from V and 3 bases from J; bases unmatched to any gene: 6. The CDR3 protein is CASSLRLAGNYNEQFF. In DNA, the CDR3 is TGTGCCAGCAGCTTGCGGCTAGCGGGTAACTACAATGAGCAGTTCTTC.

The CDR3 here is CASSLQGQAGAGELFF. CDR3 nucleotide sequence: TGCGCCAGCAGCCTGCAGGGACAGGCGGGGGCCGGGGAGCTGTTTTTT. This chain joins TRBV5-1 and TRBJ2-2; a possible D gene is TRBD1 (8 bases). CDR1 is SGHRS, CDR2 YFSETQ, per germline. The CDR3 loop spans 16 amino acids. Trimming took 4 bases from V and 6 from J, leaving 19 bases between them. Based on the CDR3 plus reference TRBV5-1 and TRBJ2-2, the full variable domain is KAGVTQTPRYLIKTRGQQVTLSCSPISGHRSVSWYQQTPGQGLQFLFEYFSETQRNKGNFPGRFSGRQFSNSRSEMNVSTLELGDSALYLCASSLQGQAGAGELFFGEGSRLTVL.

The sample holds one count of this clone. This chain connects TRBV18 to TRBJ2-3; D ambiguous. This CDR3 is built from 14 residues. V was cut by 1 base and J by 3 bases, with 8 bases left in between. Per germline, CDR1 KGHSH and CDR2 LQKENI. The CDR3 DNA reads TGTGCCAGCTCACCACTTTTAGGTACAGATACGCAGTATTTT. Protein: CASSPLLGTDTQYF.

A single count supports this clone. The chain couples TRBV2 to TRBJ1-2; D gene unclear. The CDR3 is 13 amino acids. V was trimmed by 4 bases and J by 0 bases, leaving 6 bases between them. From germline, CDR1 is SNHLY and CDR2 FYNNEI. For the CDR3, the DNA is TGTGCCAGCAGTGTTGCAGCTAACTATGGCTACACCTTC. This translates into CASSVAANYGYTF.

The chain carries TRBV5-1 and TRBJ1-4; perhaps TRBD1 as D (5 bases). The CDR3 totals 14 residues. CDR1 and CDR2 (germline): SGHRS, YFSETQ. The V end was cut by 0 bases, the J end by 14 bases, with 17 bases between. The CDR3: CASSLAQGGPPLFF. The CDR3 nucleotides are TGCGCCAGCAGCTTGGCCCAGGGTGGACCACCCCTGTTTTTT.

The chain links TRBV7-2 to TRBJ2-7, with 14 bases lining up with TRBD2. This CDR3 region has 17 residues. The germline V gene encodes CDR1 SGHTA and CDR2 FQGNSA. The V segment lost 5 bases and the J segment 0 bases; nucleotides outside the gene matches: 6. CDR3 coding DNA: TGTGCCAGCAGCCTGGGACTAGCGGGAGCTGTCTCCTACGAGCAGTACTTC. Its protein is CASSLGLAGAVSYEQYF.

The V and J genes are TRBV12-5 and TRBJ2-7; perhaps TRBD2 as D (6 bases). This CDR3 is built from 16 residues. Germline V gives CDR1 LGHNT, CDR2 FRNRAP. Between the trimmed V and J ends, which lost 0 bases and 2 bases, there was a span of 14 bases. DNA for the CDR3: TGTGCTAGTGGTTTGGTAATAGGGGACTCGACCTACGAGCAGTACTTC. This encodes CASGLVIGDSTYEQYF.

The V and J genes are TRBV10-2 and TRBJ1-1; a weak D match, TRBD1 (6 bases). The V and J ends lost 6 bases and 8 bases respectively, with 7 bases between them. The germline gives CDR1 WSHSY, CDR2 SAAADI. The CDR3 runs 10 residues. The chain's CDR3 is CASSDREAFF. CDR3 DNA: TGCGCCAGCAGCGACAGGGAAGCTTTCTTT.

To note about this clone: This specimen includes other DNA sequences encoding the same CDR3. V usage is TRBV7-9 and J usage is TRBJ1-5; D is possibly TRBD1 (5 bases). With 4 bases removed from V and 0 bases from J, the gap between germline ends came to 7 bases. CDR1 SEHNR and CDR2 FQNEAQ come from the germline V gene (reference sequence). This CDR3 comprises 14 residues. CDR3 loop: CASSSDSSNQPQHF. The DNA for the CDR3 is TGTGCCAGCAGCTCAGACAGTAGCAATCAGCCCCAGCATTTT.

This chain links TRBV6-6 with TRBJ1-5; no clear D gene. Germline assignment: CDR1 MNHNY and CDR2 SVGAGI (reference sequence). The CDR3 loop spans 13 amino acids. Between the trimmed V and J ends, which lost 7 bases and 6 bases, there was a span of 13 bases. CDR3 in DNA: TGTGCCAGCACCCTTAGGGAAGTTCAGCCCCAGCATTTT. This codes for CASTLREVQPQHF.

In DNA, the CDR3 is TGTGCCAGCAGTGTTGGGGGAATGGGCAAAAACATTCAGTACTTC. Protein product: CASSVGGMGKNIQYF. The chain is built from TRBV2 and TRBJ2-4, with D perhaps TRBD1 or TRBD2 (5 bases each). CDR3 length: 15 amino acids. The germline V gene has CDR1 SNHLY and CDR2 FYNNEI. The ends were cut back, 4 bases at V and 3 bases at J, with 13 bases in the middle.